This T cell receptor (beta chain) stems from a study of blood T cell repertoires in COVID-19. Background on the study: Sites in the United States, Italy and Spain provided acute and convalescent COVID-19 samples.

Recruitment covered about two dozen US areas and drew participants whose ages spanned about 18 to 89 years. Germline CDR1 is MNHEY and CDR2 is SVGAGI. V dropped 5 bases and J dropped 9; count of bases not matched to a gene: 11. The CDR3 runs 15 residues. Clones were read by immunoSEQ multiplex PCR, and TCRdb kept only the in-frame ones, dropping some. The table records some 290,000 clones, about nine tenths of them present only once. This sequence was found in a woman in her twenties or thirties who had recovered from COVID-19. V gene TRBV6-5 combines with J gene TRBJ2-1; 9 bases align to TRBD2. The sequenced sample was PBMCs or T cells enriched from blood (not recorded which). The CDR3 spells CASSRIAGEGVEQFF. DNA of the CDR3: TGTGCCAGCAGTCGGATAGCGGGAGAAGGAGTTGAGCAGTTCTTC.